This T cell receptor (beta chain) was identified during a study of blood T cell repertoires in COVID-19. V was trimmed by 1 base and J by 6 bases, leaving 17 bases between them. This CDR3 spans 16 amino acids. CDR1 SGHNT and CDR2 YENEEA come from the germline V gene. Sequencing used immunoSEQ multiplex PCR; TCRdb keeps in-frame clones, though not all of them. The data show 300,000 to 450,000 clones, 80% to 90% seen once. The sample consisted of PBMCs or T cells enriched from blood (not recorded which). The chain combines TRBV11-3 with TRBJ2-3; D ambiguous. The sequence derives from a young man who had recovered from COVID-19. Here the CDR3 reads CASSLGPDSPKDTQYF. The CDR3 nucleotides read TGTGCCAGCAGCTTAGGTCCAGACTCCCCGAAGGATACGCAGTATTTT.